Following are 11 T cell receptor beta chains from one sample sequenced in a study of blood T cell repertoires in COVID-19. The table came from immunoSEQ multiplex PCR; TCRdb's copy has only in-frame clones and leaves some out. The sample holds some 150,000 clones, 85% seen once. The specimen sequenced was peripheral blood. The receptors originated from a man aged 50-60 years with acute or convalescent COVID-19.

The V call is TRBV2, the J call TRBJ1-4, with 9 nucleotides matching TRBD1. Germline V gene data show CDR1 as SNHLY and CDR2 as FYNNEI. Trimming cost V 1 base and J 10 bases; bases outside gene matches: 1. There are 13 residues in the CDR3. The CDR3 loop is CASSEGQGGKLFF. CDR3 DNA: TGTGCCAGCAGTGAAGGACAGGGGGGAAAACTGTTTTTT. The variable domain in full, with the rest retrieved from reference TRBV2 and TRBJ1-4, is EPEVTQTPSHQVTQMGQEVILRCVPISNHLYFYWYRQILGQKVEFLVSFYNNEISEKSEIFDDQFSVERPDGSNFTLKIRSTKLEDSAMYFCASSEGQGGKLFFGSGTQLSVL.

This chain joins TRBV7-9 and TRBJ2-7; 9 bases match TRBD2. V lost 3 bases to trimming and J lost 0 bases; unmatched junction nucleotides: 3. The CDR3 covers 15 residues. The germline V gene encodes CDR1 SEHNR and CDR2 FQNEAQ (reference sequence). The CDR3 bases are TGTGCCAGCAGCTTCGCTAGCGGGGTCTCCTACGAGCAGTACTTC. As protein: CASSFASGVSYEQYF.

CDR3 in amino acids: CASSLFHYNEQFF. CDR3 coding DNA: TGTGCCAGCAGCTTATTCCACTACAATGAGCAGTTCTTC. The chain is built from TRBV11-2 and TRBJ2-1; D remains unclear. V lost 2 bases, J lost 3 bases, and 5 bases lay in between. Germline CDR1 reads SGHAT; CDR2 reads FQNNGV. This CDR3 spans 13 amino acids.

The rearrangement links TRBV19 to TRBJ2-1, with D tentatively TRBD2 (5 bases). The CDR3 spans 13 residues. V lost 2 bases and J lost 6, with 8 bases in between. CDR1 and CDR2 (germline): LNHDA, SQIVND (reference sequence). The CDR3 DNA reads TGTGCCAGTAGTATATCGGGGTTCAATGAGCAGTTCTTC. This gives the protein CASSISGFNEQFF.

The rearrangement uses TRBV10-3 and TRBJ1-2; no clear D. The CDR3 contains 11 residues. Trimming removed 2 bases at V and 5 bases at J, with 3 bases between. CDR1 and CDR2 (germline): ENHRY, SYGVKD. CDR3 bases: TGTGCCATCAGTGAGCAGTATGGCTACACCTTC. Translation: CAISEQYGYTF.

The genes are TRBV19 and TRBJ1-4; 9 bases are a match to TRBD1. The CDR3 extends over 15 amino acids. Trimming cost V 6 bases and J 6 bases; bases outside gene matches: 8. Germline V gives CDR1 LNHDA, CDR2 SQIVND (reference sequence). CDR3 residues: CASSNPGQGDEKLFF. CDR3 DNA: TGTGCCAGTAGCAACCCGGGACAGGGAGATGAAAAACTGTTTTTT.

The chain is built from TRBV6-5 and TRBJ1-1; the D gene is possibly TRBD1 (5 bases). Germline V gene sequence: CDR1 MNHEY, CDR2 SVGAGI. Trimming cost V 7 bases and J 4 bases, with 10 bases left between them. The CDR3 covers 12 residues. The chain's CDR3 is CASMPGGTEAFF. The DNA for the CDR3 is TGTGCCAGCATGCCGGGGGGCACTGAAGCTTTCTTT.

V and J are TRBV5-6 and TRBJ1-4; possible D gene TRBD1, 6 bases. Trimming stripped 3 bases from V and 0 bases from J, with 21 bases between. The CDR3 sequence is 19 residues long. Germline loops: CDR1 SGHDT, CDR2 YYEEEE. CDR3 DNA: TGTGCCAGCAGCTCGGTCCGGGACACACGATATACAACTAATGAAAAACTGTTTTTT. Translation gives CASSSVRDTRYTTNEKLFF.

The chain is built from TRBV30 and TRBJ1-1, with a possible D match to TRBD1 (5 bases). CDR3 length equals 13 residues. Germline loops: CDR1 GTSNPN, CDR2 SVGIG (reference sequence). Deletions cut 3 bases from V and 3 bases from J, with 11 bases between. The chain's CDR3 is CAWRVQEYTEAFF. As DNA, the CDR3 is TGTGCCTGGAGGGTACAGGAGTACACTGAAGCTTTCTTT. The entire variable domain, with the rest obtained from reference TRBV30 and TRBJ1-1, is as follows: SQTIHQWPATLVQPVGSPLSLECTVEGTSNPNLYWYRQAAGRGLQLLFYSVGIGQISSEVPQNLSASRPQDRQFILSSKKLLLSDSGFYLCAWRVQEYTEAFFGQGTRLTVV.

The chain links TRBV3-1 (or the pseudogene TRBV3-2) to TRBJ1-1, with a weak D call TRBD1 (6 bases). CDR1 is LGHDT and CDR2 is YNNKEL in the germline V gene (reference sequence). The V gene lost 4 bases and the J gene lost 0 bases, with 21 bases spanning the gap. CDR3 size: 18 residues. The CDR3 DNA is TGTGCCAGCAGCCGCAGGGGAGAGTTGGTTATCATGAACACTGAAGCTTTCTTT. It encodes CASSRRGELVIMNTEAFF.

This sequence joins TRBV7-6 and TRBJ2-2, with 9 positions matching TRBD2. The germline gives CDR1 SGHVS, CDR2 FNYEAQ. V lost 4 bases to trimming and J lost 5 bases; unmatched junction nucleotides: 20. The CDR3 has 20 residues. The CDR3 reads CASSYLSDRPLAGMTGELFF. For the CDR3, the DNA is TGTGCCAGCAGCTACTTATCGGACAGGCCGCTAGCGGGAATGACCGGGGAGCTGTTTTTT.